This T cell receptor beta chain was observed in a study of shared clonotypes between healthy human individuals. Cells designated naive CD8 were CD45RO-negative and were positively selected for CCR7, with terminally differentiated effector memory CD45RA+ cells excluded. A remark on this clone: Its specificity is unknown.

General study points: Non-shared clonotypes had lower generation probabilities than clonotypes shared by all four sorted-subset donors. At large depth, rarefaction still showed sorted-subset sequencing to be incomplete.

Trimming removed 11 bases from V and 3 bases from J, with 16 bases in between. CDR1 and CDR2 (germline): MNHEY, SVGAGI. The CDR3 runs 13 residues. Per the original methods: In the immunoSEQ data, sequences were junction-only and lacked quality scores, so filtering differed. Libraries were prepared by immunoSEQ multiplex PCR; TCRdb keeps only in-frame clonotypes and omits some of them. D and trimming were read from the DNA, whereas the V and J calls and clone size are those reported in that table. The sample includes about 680,000 clones, about 90% seen only once; the top ten take approximately 24%. The rearrangement uses TRBV6-5 and TRBJ1-2; D might be TRBD1 (5 bases). The receptor was isolated from a man aged 25-40 years in good health. The sequenced sample consisted of naive CD8+ T cells sorted from blood. DNA of the CDR3: TGTGCCGACGAAATAGGGACCCACTATGGCTACACCTTC. This sequence encodes CADEIGTHYGYTF.